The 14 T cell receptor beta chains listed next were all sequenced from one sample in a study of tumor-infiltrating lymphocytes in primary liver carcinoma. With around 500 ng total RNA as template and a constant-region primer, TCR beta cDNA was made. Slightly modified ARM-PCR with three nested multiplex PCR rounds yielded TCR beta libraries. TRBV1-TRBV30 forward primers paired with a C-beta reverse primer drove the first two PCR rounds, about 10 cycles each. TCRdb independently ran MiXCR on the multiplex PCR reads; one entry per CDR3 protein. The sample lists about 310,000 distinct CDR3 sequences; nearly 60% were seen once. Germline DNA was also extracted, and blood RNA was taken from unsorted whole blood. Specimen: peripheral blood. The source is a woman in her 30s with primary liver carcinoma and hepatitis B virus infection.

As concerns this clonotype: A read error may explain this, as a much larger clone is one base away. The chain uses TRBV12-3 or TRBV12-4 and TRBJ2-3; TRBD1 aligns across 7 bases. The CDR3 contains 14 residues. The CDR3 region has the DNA TGTGCCACCAGTCAAACAGGGGCCGCCGATACGCAGTATTTT. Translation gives CATSQTGAADTQYF.

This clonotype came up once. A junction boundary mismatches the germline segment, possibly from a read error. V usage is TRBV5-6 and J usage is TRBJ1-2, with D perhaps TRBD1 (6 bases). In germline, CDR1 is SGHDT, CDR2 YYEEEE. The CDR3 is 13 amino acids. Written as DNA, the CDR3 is TGTGCCAGCAACATAGGGGGAACAGGAGGCTACATCTTC. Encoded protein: CASNIGGTGGYIF.

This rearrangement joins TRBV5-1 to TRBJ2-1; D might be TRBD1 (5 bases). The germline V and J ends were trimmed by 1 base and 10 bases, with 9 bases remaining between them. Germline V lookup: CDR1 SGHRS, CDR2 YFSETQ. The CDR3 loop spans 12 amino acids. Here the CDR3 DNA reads TGCGCCAGCAGCTTGCTCAGGGCAGAGCAGTTCTTC. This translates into CASSLLRAEQFF.

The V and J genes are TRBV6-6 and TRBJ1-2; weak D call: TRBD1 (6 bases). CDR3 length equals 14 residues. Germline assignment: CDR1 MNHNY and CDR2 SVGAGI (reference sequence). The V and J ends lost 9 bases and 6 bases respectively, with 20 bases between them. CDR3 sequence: CARSYDAGEHGYTF. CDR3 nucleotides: TGTGCCAGGAGCTACGACGCAGGGGAACATGGCTACACCTTC.

The CDR3 bases are TGTGCCTGGAGTACGGGGGCAGGAATAAACATTCAGTACTTC. As protein: CAWSTGAGINIQYF. The genes are TRBV30 and TRBJ2-4; D might be TRBD1 or TRBD2, each matching 6 bases. The CDR3 has 14 amino acids. Looked up from germline, CDR1 is GTSNPN and CDR2 is SVGIG (reference sequence). Trimming left V 2 bases short and J 6 bases short, with 14 bases between. The whole variable domain, remainder taken from reference TRBV30 and TRBJ2-4, is SQTIHQWPATLVQPVGSPLSLECTVEGTSNPNLYWYRQAAGRGLQLLFYSVGIGQISSEVPQNLSASRPQDRQFILSSKKLLLSDSGFYLCAWSTGAGINIQYFGAGTRLSVL.

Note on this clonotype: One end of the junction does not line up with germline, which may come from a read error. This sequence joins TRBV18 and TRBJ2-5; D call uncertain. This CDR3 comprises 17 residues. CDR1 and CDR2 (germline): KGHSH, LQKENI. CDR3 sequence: CASSPPSTVQPAETQYF. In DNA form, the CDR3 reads TGTGCCAGCTCACCACCGTCTACGGTCCAACCGGCGGAGACCCAATACTTC. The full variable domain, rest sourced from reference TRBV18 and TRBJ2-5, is NAGVMQNPRHLVRRRGQEARLRCSPMKGHSHVYWYRQLPEEGLKFMVYLQKENIIDESGMPKERFSAEFPKEGPSILRIQQVVRGDSAAYFCASSPPSTVQPAETQYFGPGTRLLVL.

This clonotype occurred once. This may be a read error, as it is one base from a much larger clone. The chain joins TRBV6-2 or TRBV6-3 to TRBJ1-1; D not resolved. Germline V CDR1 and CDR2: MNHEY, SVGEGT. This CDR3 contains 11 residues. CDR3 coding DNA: TGTACCAGCAGTAACAGAGGTGAAGCTTTCTTT. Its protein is CTSSNRGEAFF.

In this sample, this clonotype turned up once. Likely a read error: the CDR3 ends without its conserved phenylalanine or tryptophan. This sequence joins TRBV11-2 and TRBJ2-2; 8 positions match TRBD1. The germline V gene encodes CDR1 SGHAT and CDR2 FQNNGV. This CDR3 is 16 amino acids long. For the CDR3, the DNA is TGTGCTAGCAGCGGATGGGACAGGAGGGAAACCGGTGAGCTGTTTTTA. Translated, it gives CASSGWDRRETGELFL.

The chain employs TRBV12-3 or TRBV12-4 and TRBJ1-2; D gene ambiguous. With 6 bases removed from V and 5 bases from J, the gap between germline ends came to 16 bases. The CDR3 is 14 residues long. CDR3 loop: CASSSLGGSYGYTF. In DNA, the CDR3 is TGTGCCAGCAGCTCCCTCGGCGGAAGTTATGGCTACACCTTC.

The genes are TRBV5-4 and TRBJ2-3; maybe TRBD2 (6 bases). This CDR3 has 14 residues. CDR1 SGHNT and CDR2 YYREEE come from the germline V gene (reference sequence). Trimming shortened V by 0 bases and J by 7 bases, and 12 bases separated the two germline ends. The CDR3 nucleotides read TGTGCCAGCAGCTTGGCTAGCGCCACCCATACGCAGTATTTT. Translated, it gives CASSLASATHTQYF.

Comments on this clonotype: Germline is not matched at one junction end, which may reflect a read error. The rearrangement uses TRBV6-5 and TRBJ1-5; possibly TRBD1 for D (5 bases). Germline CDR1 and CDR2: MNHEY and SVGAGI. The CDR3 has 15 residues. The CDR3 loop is CDSSKSVGRDQPQHF. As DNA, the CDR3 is TGTGACAGCAGTAAGTCTGTGGGGCGCGATCAGCCCCAGCATTTT.

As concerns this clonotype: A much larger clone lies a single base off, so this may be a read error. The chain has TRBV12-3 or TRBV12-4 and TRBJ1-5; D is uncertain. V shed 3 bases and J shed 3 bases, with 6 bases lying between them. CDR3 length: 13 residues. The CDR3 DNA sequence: TGTGCCAGCAGTTTCCGTACCAATCAGCCCCAGCATTTT. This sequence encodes CASSFRTNQPQHF.

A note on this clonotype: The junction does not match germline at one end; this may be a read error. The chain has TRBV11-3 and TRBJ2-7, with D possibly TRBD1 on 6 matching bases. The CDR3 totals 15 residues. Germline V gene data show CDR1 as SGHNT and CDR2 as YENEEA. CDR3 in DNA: TGTGCCAGCAGCTTCTGGCAGGGGCCCACCTACGAGCAGTGCTTC. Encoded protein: CASSFWQGPTYEQCF.

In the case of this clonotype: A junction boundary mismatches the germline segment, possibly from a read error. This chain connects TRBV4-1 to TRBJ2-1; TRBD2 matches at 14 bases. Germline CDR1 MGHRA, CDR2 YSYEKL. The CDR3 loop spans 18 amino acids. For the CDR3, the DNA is TGCGCCAACAGCCGTGGGACTAGCGGGAGTCGGTCATACAATGAGCAGTTCTTC. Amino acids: CANSRGTSGSRSYNEQFF.